The present entry profiles one T cell receptor beta chain with its context. The sample comes from a study of cytomegalovirus exposure and HLA in healthy donors. Vbeta (60) and Jbeta (13) primers were used in the PCR. This table comes from immunoSEQ multiplex PCR, and its TCRdb copy is limited to in-frame clones, with some not included. Its listing shows 200,000 or so clones. This sequence was found in a boy younger than 18 in good health and CMV-seronegative. Sequencing was done on a sample of PBMCs.

The CDR3 reads CASSSDLTLNTGELFF. DNA for the CDR3: TGTGCCAGCAGCTCCGACTTAACCTTGAACACCGGGGAGCTGTTTTTT. The rearrangement joins TRBV2 to TRBJ2-2; the D is unclear. Germline CDR1 and CDR2: SNHLY and FYNNEI. This CDR3 has 16 residues. V dropped 6 bases and J dropped 1 base, with 15 bases sitting between them. Full variable domain (remainder filled in from reference TRBV2 and TRBJ2-2): EPEVTQTPSHQVTQMGQEVILRCVPISNHLYFYWYRQILGQKVEFLVSFYNNEISEKSEIFDDQFSVERPDGSNFTLKIRSTKLEDSAMYFCASSSDLTLNTGELFFGEGSRLTVL.